The 9 T cell receptor beta chains below were found in one sample sequenced in a study of blood T cell repertoires in COVID-19. Data came from immunoSEQ multiplex PCR; TCRdb stores just in-frame clones and leaves some out. Seen here are roughly 300,000 clones, over 80% observed once, and the top ten hold approximately 1.5%. Sequencing was carried out using peripheral blood. These receptors were obtained from a woman in her thirties or forties who had recovered from COVID-19.

The chain combines TRBV20-1 with TRBJ2-3; no reliable D call. Trimming took off 3 bases at V and 6 bases at J, with 13 bases between the two ends. This CDR3 has 13 amino acids. CDR1 and CDR2 from the germline V gene are DFQATT and SNEGSKA (reference sequence). CDR3 bases: TGCAGTGCTAGTTGGGCCAATGCGGATACGCAGTATTTT. Amino acids: CSASWANADTQYF.

This clone was seen once. This chain links TRBV6-4 with TRBJ1-5, with unresolved D. Trimming took off 4 bases at V and 6 bases at J, with 19 bases between the two ends. This CDR3 has 16 residues. Per the germline V gene, CDR1 is MRHNA and CDR2 is SNTAGT. In DNA form, the CDR3 reads TGTGCCAGCAGTGGCAGGAGGGTTAGGAGTTGTCAGCCCCAGCATTTT. It encodes CASSGRRVRSCQPQHF.

This chain's CDR3 is CASSLLARPTGPGLALQYF. The CDR3 DNA reads TGTGCCAGCAGTTTATTGGCTCGTCCGACAGGGCCCGGTCTGGCGCTGCAGTACTTC. The chain links TRBV27 to TRBJ2-7; the match to TRBD1 covers 7 bases. The germline gives CDR1 MNHEY, CDR2 SMNVEV (reference sequence). Germline trimming cut 1 base from V and 9 bases from J; bases unmatched to any gene: 24. The CDR3 contains 19 residues.

The chain joins TRBV7-2 to TRBJ2-1, with D perhaps matching TRBD2 (6 bases). Trimming removed 4 bases at V and 15 bases at J, with 22 bases between. The CDR3 length is 14 residues. CDR1 is SGHTA, CDR2 FQGNSA, per germline. CDR3 amino acids: CASSSTQTRHSRFF. In DNA form, the CDR3 reads TGTGCCAGCAGCTCGACACAGACTAGACATTCTCGGTTCTTC.

The chain is built from TRBV4-3 and TRBJ2-1, with TRBD1 identical over 10 bases. Trimming at V came to 5 bases and at J to 2 bases, leaving 3 bases not matched to a gene. The CDR3 totals 15 residues. Per the germline V gene, CDR1 is LGHNA and CDR2 is YSLEER. The CDR3 DNA follows: TGCGCCAGCAGCGCGGGACAGGGGACCTACAATGAGCAGTTCTTC. Protein product: CASSAGQGTYNEQFF.

V and J are TRBV5-1 and TRBJ1-1, with D maybe TRBD1 (5 bases). The V and J ends lost 1 base and 3 bases respectively, with 13 bases between them. Germline assignment: CDR1 SGHRS and CDR2 YFSETQ. The CDR3 extends over 15 amino acids. Written as DNA, the CDR3 is TGCGCCAGCAGCTTGTCCGGGAGCAGGGACACTGAAGCTTTCTTT. Translating it yields CASSLSGSRDTEAFF.

The chain joins TRBV29-1 to TRBJ2-7; D is unresolved. CDR1 SQVTM and CDR2 ANQGSEA come from the germline V gene. CDR3 size: 14 residues. The V end was cut by 4 bases, the J end by 2 bases, with 15 bases between. The CDR3 sequence is CSVGGRVSPYEQYF. The CDR3 nucleotides are TGCAGCGTTGGTGGCCGGGTAAGCCCCTACGAGCAGTACTTC.

The chain uses TRBV19 and TRBJ2-2; D may be TRBD1 (6 bases). This CDR3 region has 14 residues. Germline CDR1 and CDR2: LNHDA and SQIVND (reference sequence). V lost 7 bases, J lost 1 base, and 10 bases lay in between. This chain's CDR3 is CASKRDKNTGELFF. CDR3 in DNA: TGTGCCAGTAAGAGGGACAAGAACACCGGGGAGCTGTTTTTT.

The table lists this clone with a count of one. V usage is TRBV2 and J usage is TRBJ1-3; 11 bases are a match to TRBD1. J was trimmed by 1 base and V by 7 bases; bases with no gene match: 6. Per the germline V gene, CDR1 is SNHLY and CDR2 is FYNNEI. This CDR3 comprises 16 residues. In DNA, the CDR3 is TGTGCCAGCAAGGGGACAGGGGGTTTGTCTGGAAACACCATATATTTT. Its protein is CASKGTGGLSGNTIYF. Based on the CDR3 plus reference TRBV2 and TRBJ1-3, the full variable domain is EPEVTQTPSHQVTQMGQEVILRCVPISNHLYFYWYRQILGQKVEFLVSFYNNEISEKSEIFDDQFSVERPDGSNFTLKIRSTKLEDSAMYFCASKGTGGLSGNTIYFGEGSWLTVV.